Listed here is a single TCR beta chain. In its sample, this clonotype was seen a few times. Its antigen target is currently unknown. It has no much larger one-base neighbor in the sample; base qualities were not kept. This entry belongs to a study of CD8 T cells in ankylosing spondylitis (dated by TCRdb to the late 2010s). Regarding the research as a whole: To find TCR variants linked to disease, the study profiled T cell receptor beta repertoires in ankylosing spondylitis patients and healthy donors. In total, the full study cohort was made up of some 110 healthy donors and about two dozen ankylosing spondylitis patients. Peripheral blood was sampled, and synovial fluid was also collected from ankylosing spondylitis patients. Study-level results and caveats: Some TCR beta motif variants had previously been reported in synovial fluid and blood of reactive arthritis patients, which suggested common disease-initiation mechanisms. A TCR beta motif of several highly homologous amino acid variants appeared characteristic of blood from ankylosing spondylitis patients. The disease-linked clones were reported to be significantly enriched in matched synovial fluid samples from ankylosing spondylitis patients. A CD8+ phenotype was shown by the disease-linked clones, which were found at relatively low frequencies in peripheral blood.

The germline V gene sets CDR1 to KGHSH and CDR2 to LQKENI. V lost 2 bases and J lost 8 bases; the stretch between them is 12 bases long. The CDR3, from cysteine to phenylalanine, totals 13 residues. Just the 39-base CDR3 DNA is kept, in frame starting at base 1. TCRdb records Illumina HiSeq 2500 as the sequencer. Quantitative 5'-RACE with molecular barcodes was used to prepare TCR beta libraries. Turning to the authors' computational methods: Disease-linked TCR variants were identified with a new computational method built on a probabilistic model of VDJ rearrangement. TCRdb took the public reads, trimmed them with fastp at Q25, ran MiXCR for clone calling and kept in-frame beta chains. For every CDR3 protein sequence, its rows merge into one entry that carries the most common genes and DNA. V and J calls and clone size were set by TCRdb, not the authors. The sample table contains 300,000 to 350,000 distinct CDR3 sequences; only one count was recorded for roughly 10% of them. The biggest ten clones account for 8% to 9.5% of the sample.

The sequenced sample consisted of blood, either unsorted or a sorted T cell fraction (not recorded which). The sequence is built from TRBV18 and TRBJ1-1; the D gene cannot be resolved reliably. This TCR was sampled from a female donor with ankylosing spondylitis or in good health (not recorded which). The CDR3 region reads CASSPGTTGEAFF. The DNA reads as follows: TGTGCCAGCTCACCAGGCACGACGGGGGAAGCTTTCTTT.